The 29 T cell receptor beta chains reported below all come from one sample, sequenced in a study of cytomegalovirus exposure and HLA in healthy donors. With 60 Vbeta and 13 Jbeta primers, the PCR was carried out. Sequenced by immunoSEQ multiplex PCR; TCRdb stores in-frame clones only, minus some. The sample carries 130,000 or so clones, roughly 80% recorded once. The material sequenced was PBMCs. These TCRs come from a woman in her forties or fifties in good health and CMV-seropositive.

This clone was seen more than once but under ten times. The V and J genes are TRBV27 and TRBJ1-1, with D hard to call. The ends were cut back, 3 bases at V and 2 bases at J, with 7 bases in the middle. Germline V gene lookup returns CDR1 MNHEY and CDR2 SMNVEV (reference sequence). CDR3 length: 13 amino acids. This CDR3 is CASSFTVNTEAFF. The CDR3 DNA reads TGTGCCAGCAGTTTTACAGTAAACACTGAAGCTTTCTTT.

The sample holds one count of this clone. The germline gene is not matched at one end of the junction; a read error may be the cause. The sample has other DNA sequences that encode this CDR3 too. The DNA for the CDR3 is TGTGCCAGCAGCCGGGGGGTAAATCAGCCCCAACATTTT. This sequence encodes CASSRGVNQPQHF. This rearrangement joins TRBV27 to TRBJ1-5, with a weak D call TRBD1 (5 bases). The CDR3 has 13 amino acids. Germline values: CDR1 MNHEY, CDR2 SMNVEV (reference sequence).

The chain carries TRBV30 and TRBJ2-5; D gene uncertain. The CDR3 is made up of 14 amino acids. The germline V and J ends were trimmed by 3 bases and 0 bases, with 11 bases remaining between them. Germline V gene sequence: CDR1 GTSNPN, CDR2 SVGIG (reference sequence). This CDR3 is CAWSAPENQETQYF. CDR3 bases: TGTGCCTGGAGCGCACCCGAGAACCAAGAGACCCAGTACTTC.

The chain has TRBV6-1 and TRBJ2-7, with 7 bases aligning to TRBD2. Per the germline V gene, CDR1 is MNHNS and CDR2 is SASEGT. The CDR3 sequence is 13 residues long. The ends lost 2 bases at V and 4 bases at J; junction bases unmatched: 2. The CDR3, as DNA: TGTGCCAGCAGTGAAAGGGAGGGGTACGAGCAGTACTTC. Translation: CASSEREGYEQYF.

The chain is built from TRBV20-1 and TRBJ2-7; 7 nucleotides align to TRBD1. Germline values: CDR1 DFQATT, CDR2 SNEGSKA (reference sequence). V dropped 5 bases and J dropped 3; count of bases not matched to a gene: 1. The CDR3 runs to 11 residues. The DNA for the CDR3 is TGCAGTGCTGGGGACAGCTACGAGCAGTACTTC. It specifies CSAGDSYEQYF.

The rearrangement links TRBV11-3 to TRBJ1-1; D ambiguous. CDR3 size: 12 residues. Trimming took 7 bases from V and 0 from J, leaving 6 bases between them. Per germline, CDR1 SGHNT and CDR2 YENEEA. The DNA for the CDR3 is TGTGCCAGCAAGGGAGTGAACACTGAAGCTTTCTTT. It translates to CASKGVNTEAFF. Supplemented by reference TRBV11-3 and TRBJ1-1, the full variable domain reads EAGVVQSPRYKIIEKKQPVAFWCNPISGHNTLYWYLQNLGQGPELLIRYENEEAVDDSQLPKDRFSAERLKGVDSTLKIQPAELGDSAVYLCASKGVNTEAFFGQGTRLTVV.

A few counts support this clone. The rearrangement links TRBV9 to TRBJ2-1; 11 nucleotides line up with TRBD2. The germline V gene encodes CDR1 SGDLS and CDR2 YYNGEE. Trimming took 3 bases from V and 13 from J; bases not matched to a gene: 12. This CDR3 contains 15 residues. The DNA for the CDR3 is TGTGCCAGCAGCGGGTTCGGGACTAGCGGAGAAGTACAGTTCTTC. It encodes CASSGFGTSGEVQFF.

The chain employs TRBV27 and TRBJ2-7; TRBD1 agrees at 7 bases. CDR3 length: 14 amino acids. The V segment lost 1 base and the J segment 3 bases; nucleotides outside the gene matches: 3. Germline V gives CDR1 MNHEY, CDR2 SMNVEV (reference sequence). The CDR3 DNA sequence: TGTGCCAGCAGTTTATTTCCAGGGGGCTACGAGCAGTACTTC. This translates into CASSLFPGGYEQYF.

This sequence joins TRBV7-9 and TRBJ1-2, with 10 positions matching TRBD1. The germline V gene encodes CDR1 SEHNR and CDR2 FQNEAQ (reference sequence). This CDR3 region has 15 residues. Germline trimming cut 5 bases from V and 8 bases from J; bases unmatched to any gene: 11. CDR3 loop: CASSRGDRGITGYTF. CDR3 DNA: TGTGCCAGCAGCAGAGGGGACAGGGGTATAACGGGCTACACCTTC. Full variable domain (rest looked up from reference TRBV7-9 and TRBJ1-2): DTGVSQNPRHKITKRGQNVTFRCDPISEHNRLYWYRQTLGQGPEFLTYFQNEAQLEKSRLLSDRFSAERPKGSFSTLEIQRTEQGDSAMYLCASSRGDRGITGYTFGSGTRLTVV.

V gene TRBV19 combines with J gene TRBJ2-3; TRBD1 matches 8 bases. The length of the CDR3 is 14 residues. The germline V gene encodes CDR1 LNHDA and CDR2 SQIVND (reference sequence). Trimming cost V 6 bases and J 2 bases; bases outside gene matches: 4. In nucleotides, the CDR3 is TGTGCCAGTAGGAGGGGACAGGACACAGATACGCAGTATTTT. Residues: CASRRGQDTDTQYF.

This clone was counted only a few times. The same CDR3 also results from other DNA sequences found in this sample. The rearrangement links TRBV7-2 to TRBJ2-5; weak D call: TRBD1 (6 bases). The CDR3 is 13 amino acids. Germline V gene sequence: CDR1 SGHTA, CDR2 FQGNSA. V lost 1 base and J 5 bases, leaving 8 bases between the germline ends. CDR3: CASSLGGPETQYF. CDR3 bases: TGTGCCAGCAGCTTAGGGGGGCCGGAGACCCAGTACTTC.

This clone has only a few counts. The chain couples TRBV28 to TRBJ2-3; TRBD2 matches 7 bases. CDR1 and CDR2 from the germline V gene are MDHEN and SYDVKM. The CDR3 has 15 residues. The ends lost 5 bases at V and 5 bases at J; junction bases unmatched: 10. The DNA for the CDR3 is TGTGCCAGCAGTCCCATAGTGGGGGGGGGAGATACGCAGTATTTT. Its protein product is CASSPIVGGGDTQYF.

The V call is TRBV28, the J call TRBJ1-5; maybe TRBD1 (5 bases). This CDR3 is built from 13 residues. Germline V gives CDR1 MDHEN, CDR2 SYDVKM. Trimming stripped 2 bases from V and 3 bases from J, with 5 bases between. The CDR3 sequence is CASSLGHNQPQHF. DNA for the CDR3: TGTGCCAGCAGTTTAGGACACAATCAGCCCCAGCATTTT.

The V and J genes are TRBV28 and TRBJ1-1; D unclear. Germline V gives CDR1 MDHEN, CDR2 SYDVKM. V lost 10 bases, J lost 0 bases, and 12 bases lay in between. This CDR3 is 13 amino acids long. The CDR3 coding sequence is TGTGCCACATCGTCGGTTATGAACACTGAAGCTTTCTTT. It translates to CATSSVMNTEAFF.

This clone showed up just a few times. The rearrangement uses TRBV15 and TRBJ1-5; D call uncertain. CDR1 is LNHNV and CDR2 is YYDKDF in the germline V gene (reference sequence). The V and J ends lost 0 bases and 6 bases respectively, with 6 bases between them. The CDR3 sequence is 13 residues long. The CDR3 DNA follows: TGTGCCACCAGCAGAGATCTAAGTCAGCCCCAGCATTTT. Translated: CATSRDLSQPQHF.

The CDR3 coding sequence is TGCGCCAGCAGCCAATCGGGACATCGGAACATTCAGTACTTC. Its protein is CASSQSGHRNIQYF. The chain joins TRBV4-1 to TRBJ2-4; weak D call: TRBD1 (6 bases). Germline V CDR1 and CDR2: MGHRA, YSYEKL. The CDR3 consists of 14 residues. V gave up 2 bases and J gave up 7 bases, with 12 bases separating them.

The J gene is TRBJ1-1, the V gene TRBV28; perhaps TRBD1 as D (5 bases). V was cut by 8 bases and J by 4 bases, with 23 bases left in between. The CDR3 covers 16 residues. Germline CDR1 is MDHEN and CDR2 is SYDVKM. CDR3 nucleotide sequence: TGTGCCAGCTCCGTGCCCGGGGGTCTATGGAGCACTGAAGCTTTCTTT. This codes for CASSVPGGLWSTEAFF. The entire variable domain, with the rest obtained from reference TRBV28 and TRBJ1-1, is as follows: DVKVTQSSRYLVKRTGEKVFLECVQDMDHENMFWYRQDPGLGLRLIYFSYDVKMKEKGDIPEGYSVSREKKERFSLILESASTNQTSMYLCASSVPGGLWSTEAFFGQGTRLTVV.

This clone was observed once. The rearrangement joins TRBV5-1 to TRBJ2-5; D is unresolved. The J call is in doubt because the DNA end fits TRBJ2-7 better. Looked up from germline, CDR1 is SGHRS and CDR2 is YFSETQ. There are 14 residues in the CDR3. The CDR3 sequence: CASRVVGISYEQYF. CDR3 DNA: TGCGCCAGCAGAGTGGTGGGCATCTCCTACGAGCAGTACTTC.

This chain joins TRBV28 and TRBJ2-1; 7 bases are shared with TRBD1. The trim removed 10 bases at V and 4 bases at J, leaving 4 bases unmatched. The CDR3 contains 12 residues. CDR1 and CDR2 (germline): MDHEN, SYDVKM. CDR3 region: CAIGDSYNEQFF. The CDR3 DNA is TGTGCCATCGGGGACAGTTACAATGAGCAGTTCTTC.

This clone has a handful of counts. The V gene is TRBV6-1, the J gene TRBJ1-6, with D possibly matching TRBD1 (5 bases). Germline values: CDR1 MNHNS, CDR2 SASEGT. V was pared by 1 base and J by 9 bases, with 13 bases between. The CDR3 extends over 15 amino acids. The DNA of the CDR3 is TGTGCCAGCAGTGAAGGGTCAATGGGGGGTTCACCCCTCCACTTT. Its translation is CASSEGSMGGSPLHF.

This rearrangement joins TRBV13 to TRBJ1-2; D perhaps matches TRBD1 (5 bases). This CDR3 spans 12 amino acids. Germline assignment: CDR1 PRHDT and CDR2 FYEKMQ (reference sequence). V was cut by 10 bases and J by 4 bases, with 13 bases left in between. CDR3: CATGQGGYGYTF. As DNA, the CDR3 is TGTGCCACCGGGCAGGGTGGCTATGGCTACACCTTC.

Comments on this clone: At one end, the junction sequence differs from germline, possibly due to a read error. The genes are TRBV11-3 and TRBJ1-2, with D unclear. This CDR3 comprises 14 residues. CDR1 is SGHNT, CDR2 YENEEA, per germline. CDR3 sequence (DNA): TGTGCCAGCAGTCAAAACGGTCTCCTCTATGACTACACCTTC. Translated, it gives CASSQNGLLYDYTF.

This sequence joins TRBV6-4 and TRBJ2-5; 7 nucleotides match TRBD2. This CDR3 is 13 amino acids long. V shed 3 bases and J 12 bases; nucleotides not matched to a gene: 10. Germline CDR1 and CDR2: MRHNA and SNTAGT. The CDR3, as DNA: TGTGCCAGCAGTGAGGGGAGTGTGGGGGGGAAGTACTTC. The encoded protein is CASSEGSVGGKYF.

The V call is TRBV7-3, the J call TRBJ2-3; 7 nucleotides match TRBD1. The V gene end was trimmed by 6 bases and the J gene end by 6 bases; junction bases not matched to a gene: 6. The germline CDR1 and CDR2 sequences are SGHTA and FQGTGA. The CDR3 runs 13 residues. CDR3 protein: CASRPDRADTQYF. The CDR3, as DNA: TGTGCCAGCAGACCTGACAGGGCTGATACGCAGTATTTT.

The chain has TRBV7-8 and TRBJ1-1; D is ambiguous. The germline CDR1 and CDR2 sequences are SGHVS and FQNEAQ. V gave up 3 bases and J gave up 1 base, with 9 bases separating them. This CDR3 region has 14 residues. The DNA of the CDR3 is TGTGCCAGCAGCTTCTCCTCAGGGAACACTGAAGCTTTCTTT. Translation gives CASSFSSGNTEAFF. Drawing the rest from reference TRBV7-8 and TRBJ1-1, the complete variable domain is GAGVSQSPRYKVAKRGQDVALRCDPISGHVSLFWYQQALGQGPEFLTYFQNEAQLDKSGLPSDRFFAERPEGSVSTLKIQRTQQEDSAVYLCASSFSSGNTEAFFGQGTRLTVV.

This clone has just one count. Here the CDR3 reads CASSYPGTGRTEAFF. The CDR3 DNA is TGTGCCAGCAGTTACCCCGGGACAGGGAGGACTGAAGCTTTCTTT. The chain uses TRBV6-5 and TRBJ1-1; 9 bases match TRBD1. The CDR3 has 15 amino acids. V was clipped by 2 bases and J by 5 bases; unmatched bases: 6. CDR1 is MNHEY and CDR2 is SVGAGI in the germline V gene.

V is TRBV4-1 and J is TRBJ2-1, with 9 bases that match TRBD2. J lost 4 bases, V lost 0 bases, and 4 bases had no gene match. The CDR3 is 16 residues long. Germline assignment: CDR1 MGHRA and CDR2 YSYEKL. CDR3 sequence (DNA): TGCGCCAGCAGCCAAGATGGAGCGGGAGGTTACAATGAGCAGTTCTTC. Its protein product is CASSQDGAGGYNEQFF.

This chain connects TRBV21-1 to TRBJ1-1; the table's D call TRBD1 went unverified against the DNA. TRBV21-1 is marked as a pseudogene. The length of the CDR3 is 16 residues. Here the CDR3 reads CASPHGDRGSHAEAFF. CDR3 nucleotides: TGTGCCAGCCCGCATGGGGACAGGGGGAGTCACGCTGAAGCTTTCTTT.

The chain links TRBV29-1 to TRBJ2-7, with 9 bases identical to TRBD1. This CDR3 has 14 amino acids. Germline V gives CDR1 SQVTM, CDR2 ANQGSEA. V was pared by 3 bases and J by 1 base, with 4 bases of the junction left unmatched. The CDR3 loop reads CSVETGTGSYEQYF. CDR3 bases: TGCAGCGTTGAGACCGGGACAGGGTCCTACGAGCAGTACTTC.